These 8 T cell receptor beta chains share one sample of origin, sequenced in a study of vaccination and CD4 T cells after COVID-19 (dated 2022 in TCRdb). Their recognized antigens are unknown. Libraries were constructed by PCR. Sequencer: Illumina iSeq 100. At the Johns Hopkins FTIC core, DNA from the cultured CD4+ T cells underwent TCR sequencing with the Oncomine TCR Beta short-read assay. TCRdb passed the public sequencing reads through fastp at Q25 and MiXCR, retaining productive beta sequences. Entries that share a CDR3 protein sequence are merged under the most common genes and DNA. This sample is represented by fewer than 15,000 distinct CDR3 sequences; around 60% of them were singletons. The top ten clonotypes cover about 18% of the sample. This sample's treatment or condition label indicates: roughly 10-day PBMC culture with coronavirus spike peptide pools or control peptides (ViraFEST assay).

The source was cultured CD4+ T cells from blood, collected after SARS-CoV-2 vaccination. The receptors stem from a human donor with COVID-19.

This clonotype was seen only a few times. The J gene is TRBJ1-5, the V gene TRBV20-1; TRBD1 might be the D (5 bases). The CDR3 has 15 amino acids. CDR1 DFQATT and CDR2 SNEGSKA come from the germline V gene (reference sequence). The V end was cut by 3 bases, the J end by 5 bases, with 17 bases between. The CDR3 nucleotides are TGCAGTGCTAGCCAATACGGGGCTCCAGATCAGCCCCAGCATTTT. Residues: CSASQYGAPDQPQHF.

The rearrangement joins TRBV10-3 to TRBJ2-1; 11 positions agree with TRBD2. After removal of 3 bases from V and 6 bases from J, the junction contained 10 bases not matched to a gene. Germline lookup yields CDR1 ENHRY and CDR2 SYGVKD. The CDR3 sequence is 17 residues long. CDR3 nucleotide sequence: TGTGCCATCAGTGACCCAACCGGGACTAGCGGCCGCAATGAGCAGTTCTTC. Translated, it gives CAISDPTGTSGRNEQFF.

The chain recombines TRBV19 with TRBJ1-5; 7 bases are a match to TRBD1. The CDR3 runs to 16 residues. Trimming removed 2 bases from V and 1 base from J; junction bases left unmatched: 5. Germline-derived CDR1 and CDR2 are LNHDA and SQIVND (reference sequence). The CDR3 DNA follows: TGTGCCAGTAGTATACAGAGGGGACAGAGCAATCAGCCCCAGCATTTT. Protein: CASSIQRGQSNQPQHF. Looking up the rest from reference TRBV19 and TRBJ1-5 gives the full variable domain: DGGITQSPKYLFRKEGQNVTLSCEQNLNHDAMYWYRQDPGQGLRLIYYSQIVNDFQKGDIAEGYSVSREKKESFPLTVTSAQKNPTAFYLCASSIQRGQSNQPQHFGDGTRLSIL.

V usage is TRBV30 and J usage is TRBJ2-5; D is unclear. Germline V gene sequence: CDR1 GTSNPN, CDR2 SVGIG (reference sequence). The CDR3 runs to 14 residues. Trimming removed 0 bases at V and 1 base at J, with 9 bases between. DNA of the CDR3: TGTGCCTGGAGTGTTAGAGGACCCCAAGAGACCCAGTACTTC. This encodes CAWSVRGPQETQYF.

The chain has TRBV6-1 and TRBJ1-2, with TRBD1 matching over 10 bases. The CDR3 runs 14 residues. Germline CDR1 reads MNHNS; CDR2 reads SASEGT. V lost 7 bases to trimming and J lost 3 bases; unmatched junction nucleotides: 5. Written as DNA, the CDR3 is TGTGCCAGCAAATTCGGGACAGGGGACTATGGCTACACCTTC. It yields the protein CASKFGTGDYGYTF.

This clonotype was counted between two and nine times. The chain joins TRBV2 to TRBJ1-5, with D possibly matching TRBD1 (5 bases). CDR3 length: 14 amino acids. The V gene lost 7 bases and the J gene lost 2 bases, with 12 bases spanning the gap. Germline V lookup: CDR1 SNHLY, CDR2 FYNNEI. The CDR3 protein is CASKGQGRNQPQHF. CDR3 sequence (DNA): TGTGCCAGCAAGGGCCAGGGTCGCAATCAGCCCCAGCATTTT.

The CDR3, as DNA: TGTGCCAGCAGTTCACAGGAATTAGGCGAGGGCACAGATACGCAGTATTTT. It codes for CASSSQELGEGTDTQYF. The chain joins TRBV28 to TRBJ2-3; D may be TRBD1 (5 bases). V lost 4 bases and J lost 1, with 18 bases in between. This CDR3 has 17 amino acids. The germline gives CDR1 MDHEN, CDR2 SYDVKM.

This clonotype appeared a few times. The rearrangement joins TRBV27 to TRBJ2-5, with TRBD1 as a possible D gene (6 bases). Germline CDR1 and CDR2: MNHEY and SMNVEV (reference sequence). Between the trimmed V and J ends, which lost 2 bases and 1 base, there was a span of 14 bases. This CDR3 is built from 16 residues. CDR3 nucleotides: TGTGCCAGCAGTTTAGCTAGGACAGCCATCCAAGAGACCCAGTACTTC. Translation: CASSLARTAIQETQYF.